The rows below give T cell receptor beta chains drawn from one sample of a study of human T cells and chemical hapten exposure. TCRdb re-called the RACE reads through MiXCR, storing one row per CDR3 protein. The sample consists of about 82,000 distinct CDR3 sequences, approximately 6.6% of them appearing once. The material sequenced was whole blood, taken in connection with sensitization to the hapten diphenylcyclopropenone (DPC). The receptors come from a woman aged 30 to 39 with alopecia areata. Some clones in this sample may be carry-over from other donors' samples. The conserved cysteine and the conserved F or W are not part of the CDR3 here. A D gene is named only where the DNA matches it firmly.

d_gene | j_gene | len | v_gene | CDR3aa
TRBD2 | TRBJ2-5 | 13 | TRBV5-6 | ASSAERGVQETQY
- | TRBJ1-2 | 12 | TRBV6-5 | ASRRSDRLYGYT
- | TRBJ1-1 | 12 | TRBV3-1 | ASSQGGRGTEAF
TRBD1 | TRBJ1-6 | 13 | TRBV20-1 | SANGQGVANSPLH
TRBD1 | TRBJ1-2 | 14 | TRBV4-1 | ASSQVSSDRAYGYT
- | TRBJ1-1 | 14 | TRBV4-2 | ASSQDQRGSNTEAF
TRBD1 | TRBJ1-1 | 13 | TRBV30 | AWRPWDRRNTEAF
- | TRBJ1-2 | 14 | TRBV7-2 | ASSLVDRTSPYGYT
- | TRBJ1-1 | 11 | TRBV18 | ASSQHRDTEAF
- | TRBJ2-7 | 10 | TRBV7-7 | ASSLPGGEQY
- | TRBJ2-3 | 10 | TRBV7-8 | ASSFGVDTQY
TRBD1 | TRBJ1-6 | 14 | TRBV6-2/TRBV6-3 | ASSYFSGQGSSPLH
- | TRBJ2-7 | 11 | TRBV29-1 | SVQDGGVYEQY
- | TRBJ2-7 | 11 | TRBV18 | ASSRVGDYEQY
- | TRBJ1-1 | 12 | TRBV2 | AGSLDGQNTEAF
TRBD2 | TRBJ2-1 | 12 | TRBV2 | ASRLAGNYNEQF
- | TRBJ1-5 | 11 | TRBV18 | ASRDSLNQPQH
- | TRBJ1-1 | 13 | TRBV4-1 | ASSPQARGGTEAF
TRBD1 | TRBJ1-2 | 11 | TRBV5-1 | ASSIGQAYGYT
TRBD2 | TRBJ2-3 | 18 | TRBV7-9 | ASSQPGLAGGPGSTDTQY
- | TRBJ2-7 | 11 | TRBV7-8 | ASSPYQSYEQY
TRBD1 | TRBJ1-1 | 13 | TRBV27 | ASSFSTGGYSEAF
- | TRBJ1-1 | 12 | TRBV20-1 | SAARDTTVTEAF
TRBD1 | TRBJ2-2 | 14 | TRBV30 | AWKKNRGSNTGELF
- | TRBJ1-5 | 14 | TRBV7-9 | ASSFGLGISNQPQH
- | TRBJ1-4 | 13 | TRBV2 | ASSEIGFRSEKLF
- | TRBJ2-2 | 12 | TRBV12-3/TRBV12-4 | ASSLKGHAGELF
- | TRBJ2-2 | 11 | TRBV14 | ASSQVRIGELF
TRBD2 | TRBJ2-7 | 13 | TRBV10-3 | AIRETSGGSLEQY
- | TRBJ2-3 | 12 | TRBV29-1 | SVERTMGADTQY
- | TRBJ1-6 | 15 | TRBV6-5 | ASSYSGREAYNSPLH
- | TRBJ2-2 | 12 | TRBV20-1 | SARDYKNTGELF
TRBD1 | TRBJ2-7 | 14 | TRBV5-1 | ASSLAPGQGTYEQY
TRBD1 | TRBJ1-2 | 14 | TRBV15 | ATSRVPGGTGGAYT
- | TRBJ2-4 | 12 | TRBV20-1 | SAEGEGAKNIQY
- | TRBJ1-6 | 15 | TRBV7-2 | ASSLAVQDGRVSPLH
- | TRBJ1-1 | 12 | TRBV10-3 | AIGAFQGDTEAF
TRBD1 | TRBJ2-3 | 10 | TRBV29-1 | SVVRQGDTQY
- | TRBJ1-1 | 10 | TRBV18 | ASSPGEGEAF
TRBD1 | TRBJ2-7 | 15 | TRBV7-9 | ASSQTLARYRGHEQY
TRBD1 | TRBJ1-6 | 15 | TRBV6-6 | ASTSGAGGAGNSPLH
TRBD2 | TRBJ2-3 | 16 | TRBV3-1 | ASTQHLRAGGSTDTQY
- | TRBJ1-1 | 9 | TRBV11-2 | ASTGGTEAF
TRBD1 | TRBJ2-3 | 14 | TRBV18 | ASSGKSGQAGDTQY
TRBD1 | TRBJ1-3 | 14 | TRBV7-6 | ASSISGTGVGNTIY